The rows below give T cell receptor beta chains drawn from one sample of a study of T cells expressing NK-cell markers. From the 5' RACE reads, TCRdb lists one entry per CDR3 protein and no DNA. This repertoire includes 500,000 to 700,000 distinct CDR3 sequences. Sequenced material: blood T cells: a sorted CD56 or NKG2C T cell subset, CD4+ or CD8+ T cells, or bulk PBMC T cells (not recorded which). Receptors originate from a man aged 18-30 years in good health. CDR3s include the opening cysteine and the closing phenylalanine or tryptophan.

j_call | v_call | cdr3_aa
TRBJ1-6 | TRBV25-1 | CASRYSRYNSPLHF
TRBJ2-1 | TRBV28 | CATLTSGTMDEQFF
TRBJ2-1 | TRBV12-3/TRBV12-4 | CASSLSGRGVIEQFF
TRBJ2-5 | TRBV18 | CASSRNKQETQYF
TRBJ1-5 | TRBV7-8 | CASSLAHPSQPQHF
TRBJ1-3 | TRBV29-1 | CSVVGSSGNTIYF
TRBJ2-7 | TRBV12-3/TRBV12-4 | CASTTTGGLSYEQYF
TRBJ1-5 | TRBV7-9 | CASSPGFSDQPQHF
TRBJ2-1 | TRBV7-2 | CASSLVGGWDEQFF
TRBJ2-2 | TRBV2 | CASSDFPPDTGELFF
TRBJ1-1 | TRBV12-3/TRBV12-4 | CASSLERPGDEAFF
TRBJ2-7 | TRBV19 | CASSSGLYEQYF
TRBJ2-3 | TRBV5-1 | CASSAPRTSGRTDTQYF
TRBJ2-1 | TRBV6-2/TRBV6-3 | CASSPLLDLSSYNEQFF
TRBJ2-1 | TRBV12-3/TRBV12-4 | CASLPSGRDNEQFF
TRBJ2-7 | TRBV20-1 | CSGGLVSGSGYEQYF
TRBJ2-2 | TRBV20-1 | CSALLLGREGELFF
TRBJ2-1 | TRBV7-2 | CASSTLARGGWNEQFF
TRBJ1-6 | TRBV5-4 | CASNHRDSPLHF
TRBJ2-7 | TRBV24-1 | CATDRQGESEQYF
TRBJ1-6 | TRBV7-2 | CASSSVGGSPLHF
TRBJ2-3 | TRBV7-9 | CASSRQVSNTQYF
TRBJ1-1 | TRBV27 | CASSWSGADTEAFF
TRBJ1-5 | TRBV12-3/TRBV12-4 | CASREGPQPQHF
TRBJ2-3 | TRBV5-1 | CASSLAVDRVADTQYF
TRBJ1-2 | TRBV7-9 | CASSFTFRDRGSVDTF
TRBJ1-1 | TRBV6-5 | CASSFSAGGTEAFF
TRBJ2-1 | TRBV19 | CASSIRPGEKEFF
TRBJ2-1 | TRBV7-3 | CASSPIPGSGYEFF
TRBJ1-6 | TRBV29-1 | CSVSQGGSPLHF
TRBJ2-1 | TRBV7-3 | CASSKRSGAPIVNEQFF
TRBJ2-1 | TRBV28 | CASSSRWERYNEQFF
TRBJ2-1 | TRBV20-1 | CSARLAGGSPEQFF
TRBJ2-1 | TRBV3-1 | CASSLLWSNEQFF
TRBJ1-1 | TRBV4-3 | CASSQGTGMMNTEAFF
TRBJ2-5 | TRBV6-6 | CASSLANLQDFQYF
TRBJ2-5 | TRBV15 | CATRRVAGKETQYF
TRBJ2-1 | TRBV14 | CASSQDLAGTGVNEQFF
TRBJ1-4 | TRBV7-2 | CASSLIQGRNEKLFF
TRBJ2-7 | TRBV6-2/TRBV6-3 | CASSFRGTADYEQYF
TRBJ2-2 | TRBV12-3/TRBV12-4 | CASSFSLRNTGELFF
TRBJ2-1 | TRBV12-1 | CASSYQVYNEQFF
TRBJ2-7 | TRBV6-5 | CASSTGQGVGEQYF
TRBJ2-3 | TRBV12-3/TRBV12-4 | CASSFRGQGTDTQYF
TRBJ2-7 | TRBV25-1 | CASSVGGNGGVYEQYF
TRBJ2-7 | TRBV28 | CASSSIPGPTSSYEQYF
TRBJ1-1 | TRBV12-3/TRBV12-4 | CASSYKDRGSTEAFF
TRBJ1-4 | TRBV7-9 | CASSHAQGGEKLFF
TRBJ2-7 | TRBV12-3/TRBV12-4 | CASRTGPHSSYEQYF
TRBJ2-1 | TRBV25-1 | CASSDPGQGDNEQFF